This T cell receptor (beta chain) came from a study of identifying expanded T cells in peripheral blood (dated by TCRdb to between 2018 and 2020). General notes on the study: Four technical replicates, made by sequencing separate aliquots from the same pool of genomic DNA, were compared pairwise.

Results and caveats for the whole study, not just this receptor: The authors expected that over much longer intervals, such as months to years, biological variance in healthy repertoires might increase even further. Between technical replicates the binomial model flagged approximately 1.1 differentially abundant clones, whereas over roughly two weeks the binomial model flagged about 15 and over approximately four weeks 19 to 20. In all healthy donors, the variance in clone template counts between samples taken roughly 14 days apart rose significantly as total template count increased. The beta-binomial model significantly reduced the number of clones called differentially abundant and the false-positive rate across all healthy-donor time intervals.

TCRbeta CDR3 regions were profiled with the immunoSEQ Assay using bias-controlled multiplex PCR amplification of genomic DNA. The authors processed their data as follows. To quantify the absolute abundance of each unique TCRbeta CDR3 region, the sequences were collapsed and filtered. Two models were used to test differential abundance: a binomial model (Fisher-equivalent) and a beta-binomial model that adds time-dependent variance fitted from healthy donors. Clones with fewer than 5 combined templates were removed, and differential abundance was called for clones with a Benjamini-Hochberg FDR below 0.01. Beta-binomial variance was modeled as a function of total template count across the two samples using the form v = (b*log(k)+a)^2. TCRdb mirrors the immuneACCESS table, restricted to in-frame sequences. Some clones are absent from its copies; in checked studies, under half trace to an unresolved V gene, and the reason for the others is unknown. Clone size and V and J calls were adopted from that table, with D and trimming inferred from the DNA. The sample table holds about 94,000 clones, of which roughly 87% were seen once. The ten largest clones add up to 5.5% to 6% of the sample.

V gives up 5 bases and J gives up 8 bases, and the segment between their germline ends measures 14 bases. The CDR3 covers 13 residues, taking in both the cysteine and the phenylalanine. Left in the record is the CDR3 DNA by itself, 39 bases read in frame from the first base. For CDR1 and CDR2, the germline V gene (reference sequence) lists LNHDA and SQIVND. No immune events, such as infections, were documented for the healthy donors during the collection period. Healthy-donor blood repertoires served as a training cohort to calibrate time-dependent variance in a beta-binomial model of T-cell clone differential abundance. There were 10 healthy donors in the training cohort, of whom 3 were female and 7 were male. An age range of about 29 to 65 years, with an average of 43 years, was recorded for the donors. Whole blood was collected from each healthy donor at three time points spaced two weeks apart and obtained from a commercial supplier. Genomic DNA was extracted from unsorted whole blood for immunosequencing.

Comment on this clone: The clone's antigen remains unknown. No per-base quality is available; no much larger clone lies one base away.

The TCR originated in a person aged 18 to 70 in good health. The source material was blood. The sequence joins TRBV19 to TRBJ2-3; TRBD2 could be the D gene, as 6 bases match. The encoded CDR3 is CASSPGVRGTQYF. The DNA is TGTGCCAGTAGTCCGGGGGTTCGGGGTACGCAGTATTTT.